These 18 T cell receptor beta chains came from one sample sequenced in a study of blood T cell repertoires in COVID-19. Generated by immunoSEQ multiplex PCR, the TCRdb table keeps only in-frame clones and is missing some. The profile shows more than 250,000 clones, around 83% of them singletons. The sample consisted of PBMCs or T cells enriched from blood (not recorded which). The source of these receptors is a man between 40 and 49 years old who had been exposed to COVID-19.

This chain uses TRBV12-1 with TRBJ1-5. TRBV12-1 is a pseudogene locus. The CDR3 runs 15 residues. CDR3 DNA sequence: TGTGCCAGCAGCTGTCGGGGGGTTTTGTATCAGCCCCAGCATTTT. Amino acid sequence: CASSCRGVLYQPQHF.

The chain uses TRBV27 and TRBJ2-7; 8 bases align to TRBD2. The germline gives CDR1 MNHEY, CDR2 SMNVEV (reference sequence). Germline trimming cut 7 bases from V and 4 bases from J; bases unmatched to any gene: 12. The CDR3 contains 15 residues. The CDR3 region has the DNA TGTGCCAGCAAAGCCCTCGGTTTAGCGGGGTACGAGCAGTACTTC. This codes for CASKALGLAGYEQYF.

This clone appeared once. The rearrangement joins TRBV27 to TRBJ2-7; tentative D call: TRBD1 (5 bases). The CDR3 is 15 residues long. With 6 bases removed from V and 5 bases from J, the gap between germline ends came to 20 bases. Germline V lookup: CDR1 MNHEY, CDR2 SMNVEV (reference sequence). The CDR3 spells CASRHQGAMKNEQYF. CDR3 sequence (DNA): TGTGCCAGCAGACATCAAGGGGCGATGAAAAACGAGCAGTACTTC.

The DNA for the CDR3 is TGTGCCAGTAGTATTACCTCACAGGGGCCGAACACTGAAGCTTTCTTT. It encodes CASSITSQGPNTEAFF. The rearrangement links TRBV19 to TRBJ1-1, with TRBD1 matching 7 bases. This CDR3 has 16 amino acids. Germline loops: CDR1 LNHDA, CDR2 SQIVND (reference sequence). V lost 3 bases and J lost 1; bases outside the gene matches: 8. The entire variable domain, with the rest obtained from reference TRBV19 and TRBJ1-1, is as follows: DGGITQSPKYLFRKEGQNVTLSCEQNLNHDAMYWYRQDPGQGLRLIYYSQIVNDFQKGDIAEGYSVSREKKESFPLTVTSAQKNPTAFYLCASSITSQGPNTEAFFGQGTRLTVV.

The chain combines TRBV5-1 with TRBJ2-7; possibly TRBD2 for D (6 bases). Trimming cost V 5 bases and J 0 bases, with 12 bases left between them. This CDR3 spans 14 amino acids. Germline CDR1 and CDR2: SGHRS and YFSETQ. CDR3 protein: CASSWDSRSYEQYF. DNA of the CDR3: TGCGCCAGCAGTTGGGACTCCCGCTCCTACGAGCAGTACTTC.

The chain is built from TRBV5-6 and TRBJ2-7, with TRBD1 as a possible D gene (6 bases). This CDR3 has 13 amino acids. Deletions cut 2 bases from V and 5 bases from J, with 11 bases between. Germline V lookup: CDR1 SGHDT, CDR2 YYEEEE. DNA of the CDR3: TGTGCCAGCAGCTTAACAGGGAACCACGAGCAGTACTTC. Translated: CASSLTGNHEQYF.

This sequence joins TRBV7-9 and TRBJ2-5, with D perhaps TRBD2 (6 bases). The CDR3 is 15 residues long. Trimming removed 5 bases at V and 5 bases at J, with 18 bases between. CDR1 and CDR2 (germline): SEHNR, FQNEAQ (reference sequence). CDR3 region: CASSHRRVGPETQYF. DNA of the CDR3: TGTGCCAGCAGCCATAGGAGGGTAGGTCCGGAGACCCAGTACTTC.

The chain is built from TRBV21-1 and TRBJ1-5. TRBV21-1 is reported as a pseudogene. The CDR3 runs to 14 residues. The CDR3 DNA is TGTGCCAGCAGCAAACAAGTAGAGGAGCAGCCCCAGCATTTT. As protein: CASSKQVEEQPQHF.

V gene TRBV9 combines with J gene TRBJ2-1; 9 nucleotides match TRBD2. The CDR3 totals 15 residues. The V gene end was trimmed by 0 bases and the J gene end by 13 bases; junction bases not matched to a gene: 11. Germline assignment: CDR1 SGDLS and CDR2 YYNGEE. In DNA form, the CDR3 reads TGTGCCAGCAGCGTAGCTGGCGGGGGGGATGAATCACAGTTCTTC. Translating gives CASSVAGGGDESQFF.

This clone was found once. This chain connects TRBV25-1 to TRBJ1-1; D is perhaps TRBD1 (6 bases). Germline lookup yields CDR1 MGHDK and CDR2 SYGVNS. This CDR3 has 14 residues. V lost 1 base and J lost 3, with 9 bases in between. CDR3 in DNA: TGTGCCAGCAGTGAATTTTACAGGGACACTGAAGCTTTCTTT. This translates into CASSEFYRDTEAFF.

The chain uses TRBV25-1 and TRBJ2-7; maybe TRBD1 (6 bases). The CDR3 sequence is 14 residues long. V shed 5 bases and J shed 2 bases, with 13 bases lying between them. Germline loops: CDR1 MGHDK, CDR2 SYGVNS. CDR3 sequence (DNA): TGTGCCAGCAGTTTTTCGGCAGGGGCCTACGAGCAGTACTTC. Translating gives CASSFSAGAYEQYF.

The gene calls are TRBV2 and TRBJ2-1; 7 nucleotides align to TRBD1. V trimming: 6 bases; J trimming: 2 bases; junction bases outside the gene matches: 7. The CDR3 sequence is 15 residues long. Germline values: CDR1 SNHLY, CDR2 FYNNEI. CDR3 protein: CASRSDTGAYNEQFF. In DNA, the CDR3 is TGTGCCAGCAGATCAGATACAGGGGCCTACAATGAGCAGTTCTTC.

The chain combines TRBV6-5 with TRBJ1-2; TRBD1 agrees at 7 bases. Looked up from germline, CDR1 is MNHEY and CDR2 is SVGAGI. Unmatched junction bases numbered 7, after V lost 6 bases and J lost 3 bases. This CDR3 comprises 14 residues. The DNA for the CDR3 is TGTGCCAGCAGCCGACAGGGAGGATACTATGGCTACACCTTC. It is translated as CASSRQGGYYGYTF.

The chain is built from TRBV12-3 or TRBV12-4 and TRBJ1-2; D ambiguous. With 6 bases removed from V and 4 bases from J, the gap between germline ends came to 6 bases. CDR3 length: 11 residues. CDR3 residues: CASRRAYGYTF. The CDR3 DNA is TGTGCCAGCAGACGAGCCTATGGCTACACCTTC.

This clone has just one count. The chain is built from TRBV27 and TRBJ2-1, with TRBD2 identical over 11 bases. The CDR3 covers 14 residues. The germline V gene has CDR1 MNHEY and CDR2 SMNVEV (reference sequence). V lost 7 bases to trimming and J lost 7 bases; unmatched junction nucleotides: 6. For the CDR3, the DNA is TGTGCCAGCATCGGACTAGCGGGTGGAAATGAGCAGTTCTTC. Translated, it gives CASIGLAGGNEQFF.

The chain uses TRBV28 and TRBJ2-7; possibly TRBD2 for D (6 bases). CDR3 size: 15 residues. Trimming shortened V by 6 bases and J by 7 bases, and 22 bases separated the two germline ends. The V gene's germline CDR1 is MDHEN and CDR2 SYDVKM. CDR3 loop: CASSVEEASVMEQYF. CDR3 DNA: TGTGCCAGCAGCGTTGAGGAGGCTAGCGTCATGGAGCAGTACTTC.

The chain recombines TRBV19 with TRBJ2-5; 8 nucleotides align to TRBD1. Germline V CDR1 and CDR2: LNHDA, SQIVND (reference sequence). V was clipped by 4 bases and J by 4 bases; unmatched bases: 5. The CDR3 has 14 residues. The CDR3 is CASSTSGGSETQYF. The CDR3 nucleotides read TGTGCCAGTAGTACCTCAGGGGGCTCAGAGACCCAGTACTTC.

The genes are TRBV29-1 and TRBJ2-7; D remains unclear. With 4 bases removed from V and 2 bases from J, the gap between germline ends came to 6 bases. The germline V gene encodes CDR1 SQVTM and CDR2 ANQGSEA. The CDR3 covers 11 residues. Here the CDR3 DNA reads TGCAGCGTTGTAACAGCCTACGAGCAGTACTTC. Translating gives CSVVTAYEQYF.